The sequence of this T cell receptor (beta chain) was determined in a study of glioma-infiltrating T cells. Notes on the study in general: Tissue-blood divergence was below expectation in non-neoplastic patients, above in gliomas. Only very few CDR3 sequences appeared in both tissue and blood.

TCR alpha and beta CDR3 regions were amplified from RNA using iRepertoire nested multiplex PCR. For one-step reverse transcription and amplification, about 90-450 ng of tissue mRNA or PBMC total RNA was used. TCRdb reprocessed the multiplex PCR reads with MiXCR, giving one entry per CDR3 protein. This table holds some 190,000 distinct CDR3 sequences, 30% to 40% found once. This clonotype was detected many times. The antigen remains unidentified. The CDR3 is made up of 18 amino acids. The V end was cut by 0 bases, the J end by 0 bases, with 16 bases between. Looked up from germline, CDR1 is LGHNA and CDR2 is YSLEER.

V usage is TRBV4-3 and J usage is TRBJ2-3; a possible D gene is TRBD2 (6 bases). This clonotype originated in a human donor with low-grade glioma or glioblastoma, undergoing nonglioma brain surgery, or in good health (not recorded which). Source material: glioma tissue, nonneoplastic brain tissue, or PBMCs (not recorded which). CDR3 amino acids: CASSQDPRAGPSTDTQYF. The DNA for the CDR3 is TGCGCCAGCAGCCAAGACCCCAGGGCGGGACCTAGCACAGATACGCAGTATTTT.